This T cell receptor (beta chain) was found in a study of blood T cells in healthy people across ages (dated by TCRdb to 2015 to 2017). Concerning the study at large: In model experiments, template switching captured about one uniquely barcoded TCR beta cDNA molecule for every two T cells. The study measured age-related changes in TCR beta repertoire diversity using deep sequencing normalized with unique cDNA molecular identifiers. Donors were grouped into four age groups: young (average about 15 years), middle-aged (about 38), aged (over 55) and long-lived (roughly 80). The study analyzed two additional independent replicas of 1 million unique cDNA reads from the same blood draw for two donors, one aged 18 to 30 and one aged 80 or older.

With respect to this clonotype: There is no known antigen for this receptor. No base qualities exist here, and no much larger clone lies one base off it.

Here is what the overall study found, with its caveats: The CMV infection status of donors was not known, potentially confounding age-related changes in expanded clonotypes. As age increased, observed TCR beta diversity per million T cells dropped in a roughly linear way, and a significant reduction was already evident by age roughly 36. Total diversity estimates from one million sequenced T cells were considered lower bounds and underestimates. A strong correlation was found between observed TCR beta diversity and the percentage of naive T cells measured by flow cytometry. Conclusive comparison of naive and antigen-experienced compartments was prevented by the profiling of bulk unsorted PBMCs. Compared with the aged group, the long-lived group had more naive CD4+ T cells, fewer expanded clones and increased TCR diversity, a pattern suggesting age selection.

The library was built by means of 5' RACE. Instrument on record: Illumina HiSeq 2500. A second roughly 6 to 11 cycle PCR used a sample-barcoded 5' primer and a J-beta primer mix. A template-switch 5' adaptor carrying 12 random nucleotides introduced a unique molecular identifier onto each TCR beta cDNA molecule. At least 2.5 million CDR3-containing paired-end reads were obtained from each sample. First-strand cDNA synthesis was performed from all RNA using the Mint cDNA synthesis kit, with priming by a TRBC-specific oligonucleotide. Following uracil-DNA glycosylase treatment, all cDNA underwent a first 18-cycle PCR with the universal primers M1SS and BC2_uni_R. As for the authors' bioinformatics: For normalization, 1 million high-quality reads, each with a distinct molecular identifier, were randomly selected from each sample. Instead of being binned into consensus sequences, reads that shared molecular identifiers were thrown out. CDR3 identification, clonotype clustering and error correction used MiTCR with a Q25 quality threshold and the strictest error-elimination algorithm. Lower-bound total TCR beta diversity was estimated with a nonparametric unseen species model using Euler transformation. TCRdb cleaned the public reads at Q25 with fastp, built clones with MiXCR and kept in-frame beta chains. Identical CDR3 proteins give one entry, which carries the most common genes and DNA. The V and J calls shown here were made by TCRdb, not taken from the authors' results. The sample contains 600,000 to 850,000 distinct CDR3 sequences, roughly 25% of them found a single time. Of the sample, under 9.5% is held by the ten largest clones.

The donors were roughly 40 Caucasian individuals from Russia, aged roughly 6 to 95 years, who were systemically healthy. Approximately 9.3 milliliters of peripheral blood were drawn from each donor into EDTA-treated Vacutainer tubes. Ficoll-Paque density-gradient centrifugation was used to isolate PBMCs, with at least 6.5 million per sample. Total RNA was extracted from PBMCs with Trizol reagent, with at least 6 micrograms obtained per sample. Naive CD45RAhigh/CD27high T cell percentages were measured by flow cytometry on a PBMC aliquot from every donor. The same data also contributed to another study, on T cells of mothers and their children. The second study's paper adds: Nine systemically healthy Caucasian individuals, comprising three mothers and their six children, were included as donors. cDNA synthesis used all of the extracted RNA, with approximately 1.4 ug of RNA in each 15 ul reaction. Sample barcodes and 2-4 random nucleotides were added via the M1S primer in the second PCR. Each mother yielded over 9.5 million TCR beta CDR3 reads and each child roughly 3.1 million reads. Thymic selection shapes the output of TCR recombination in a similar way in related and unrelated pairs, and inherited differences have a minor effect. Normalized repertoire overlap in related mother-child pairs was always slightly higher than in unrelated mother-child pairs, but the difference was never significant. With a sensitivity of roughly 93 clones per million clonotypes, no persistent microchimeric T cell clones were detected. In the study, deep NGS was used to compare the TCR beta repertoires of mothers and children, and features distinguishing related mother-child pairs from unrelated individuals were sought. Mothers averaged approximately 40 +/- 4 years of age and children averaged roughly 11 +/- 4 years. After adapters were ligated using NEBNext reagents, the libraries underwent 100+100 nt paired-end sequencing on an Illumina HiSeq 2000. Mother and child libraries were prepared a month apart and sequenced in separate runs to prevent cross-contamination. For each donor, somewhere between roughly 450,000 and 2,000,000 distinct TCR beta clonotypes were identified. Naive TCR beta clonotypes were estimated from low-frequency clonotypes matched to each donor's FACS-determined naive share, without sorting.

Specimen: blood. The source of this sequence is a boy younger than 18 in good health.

The CDR3 here reads CASTPRQDYNEQFF. The bases are TGTGCCAGCACCCCACGACAGGACTACAATGAGCAGTTCTTC. The V gene is TRBV12-3 or TRBV12-4 and the J gene is TRBJ2-1, with a tentative D gene TRBD1 over 6 matching bases. V drops 7 bases and J drops 3 bases, leaving 13 bases in between. Spanning cysteine to phenylalanine, the CDR3 consists of 14 amino acids. Only CDR3 DNA is held: 42 bases, read in frame from base 1.